The source of this T cell receptor (beta chain) is a study of T cell repertoires in cytomegalovirus infection. TCRdb re-called the reads through MiXCR, storing one row per CDR3 protein. The sample carries some 940,000 distinct CDR3 sequences, less than 40% recorded once. In the case of this clonotype: The antigen remains undetermined.

The CDR3 runs to 13 residues. V lost 7 bases and J 6 bases, leaving 13 bases between the germline ends. The receptor comes from a human donor in good health (CMV status not recorded). Some clones in this sample may be carry-over from other donors' samples. This sample comprised cultured CD8+ T cells from PBMCs, obtained from culture after CMV antigen stimulation. The gene calls are TRBV12-3 or TRBV12-4 and TRBJ1-5; D may be TRBD1 (6 bases). The CDR3 nucleotides are TGTGCCAGCACCCCTGACAGGACTCAGCCCCAGCATTTT. Encoded protein: CASTPDRTQPQHF.